This passage covers 25 T cell receptor beta chains from one sample sequenced in a study of T cell repertoires in cytomegalovirus infection (dated by TCRdb to the late 2010s). Instrument used: Illumina HiSeq 1500. TCRdb took the public reads, trimmed them with fastp at Q25, ran MiXCR for clone calling and kept in-frame beta chains. Identical CDR3 protein sequences are pooled into one entry, listed with their most common genes and DNA. The sample table lists about 490,000 distinct CDR3 sequences, less than 30% of them with a count of one. Of the sample, less than 15% falls within the top ten clones. Sequenced: PBMCs. Source of these receptors: a human donor in good health (CMV status not recorded). Some clones in this sample may be carry-over from other donors' samples.

This clonotype came up many times. This CDR3 reads CASSIGLNTGELFF. CDR3 sequence (DNA): TGTGCCAGCAGCATCGGACTAAACACCGGGGAGCTGTTTTTT. This chain uses TRBV19 with TRBJ2-2; D may be TRBD2 (6 bases). V gave up 9 bases and J gave up 2 bases, with 13 bases separating them. Germline V gene data show CDR1 as LNHDA and CDR2 as SQIVND (reference sequence). The CDR3 length is 14 residues.

This sequence joins TRBV2 and TRBJ2-7, with TRBD2 matching 12 bases. The CDR3 length is 15 residues. In germline, CDR1 is SNHLY, CDR2 FYNNEI. The trim removed 6 bases at V and 5 bases at J, leaving 8 bases unmatched. The CDR3 spells CASSSTSGSGNEQYF. The CDR3 DNA is TGTGCCAGCAGCTCGACTAGCGGGAGTGGGAACGAGCAGTACTTC.

At least ten counts were recorded for this clonotype. V usage is TRBV7-2 and J usage is TRBJ2-7; D uncertain. CDR3 length: 12 amino acids. Germline V gives CDR1 SGHTA, CDR2 FQGNSA. Trimming cost V 1 base and J 7 bases, with 8 bases left between them. CDR3 nucleotide sequence: TGTGCCAGCAGCTTAGGAATCGGGGAGCAGTACGTC. It yields the protein CASSLGIGEQYV.

This clonotype was seen repeatedly, ten times or more. The junction departs from germline at one end; a sequencing error may be responsible. The chain recombines TRBV7-2 with TRBJ2-3; TRBD2 agrees at 8 bases. Germline V gene data show CDR1 as SGHTA and CDR2 as FQGNSA. The length of the CDR3 is 16 residues. The CDR3, as DNA: TGTGCCAGCAGCACTAGCGGACTGATGCGGGGGACTCTCTTGGGTTTT. It translates to CASSTSGLMRGTLLGF.

This clonotype turned up a few times. CDR3 amino acids: CASRDRGRETQYF. The CDR3 DNA reads TGTGCCAGCAGAGACAGGGGGAGAGAGACCCAGTACTTC. V and J are TRBV12-3 or TRBV12-4 and TRBJ2-5; 9 bases fit TRBD1. After removal of 6 bases from V and 4 bases from J, the junction contained 3 bases not matched to a gene. CDR3 length equals 13 residues.

The chain carries TRBV28 and TRBJ1-3, with D perhaps matching TRBD1 (5 bases). The CDR3 has 14 residues. Germline CDR1 MDHEN, CDR2 SYDVKM. V was clipped by 6 bases and J by 0 bases, with 9 bases between them. DNA for the CDR3: TGTGCCAGCAGGACAGACAACTCTGGAAACACCATATATTTT. Translating it yields CASRTDNSGNTIYF. The full variable domain, its missing parts supplied by reference TRBV28 and TRBJ1-3, is DVKVTQSSRYLVKRTGEKVFLECVQDMDHENMFWYRQDPGLGLRLIYFSYDVKMKEKGDIPEGYSVSREKKERFSLILESASTNQTSMYLCASRTDNSGNTIYFGEGSWLTVV.

This clonotype has at least ten counts. V usage is TRBV7-2 and J usage is TRBJ1-5; the D is unclear. This CDR3 has 16 residues. Germline V gene data show CDR1 as SGHTA and CDR2 as FQGNSA. The germline V and J ends were trimmed by 1 base and 5 bases, with 15 bases remaining between them. CDR3 loop: CASSLVRGGTDQPQHF. The CDR3 bases are TGTGCCAGCAGCTTAGTTCGGGGAGGAACGGATCAGCCCCAGCATTTT.

This clonotype has only a few counts. This chain uses TRBV7-2 with TRBJ2-5, with TRBD1 as a possible D gene (5 bases). V was shortened by 5 bases and J by 5 bases, with 15 bases between the two germline ends. Germline V gene sequence: CDR1 SGHTA, CDR2 FQGNSA. The CDR3 extends over 14 amino acids. The CDR3 reads CASSGPWGRETQYF. The CDR3 DNA follows: TGTGCCAGCAGCGGGCCATGGGGCCGCGAGACCCAGTACTTC.

This clonotype came up a few times. The chain employs TRBV5-6 and TRBJ2-5; D call uncertain. Germline V gene sequence: CDR1 SGHDT, CDR2 YYEEEE. The CDR3 sequence is 16 residues long. Trimming pared 3 bases from V and 6 bases from J, leaving 21 bases between. CDR3 loop: CASSSRPVRELKTQYF. CDR3 sequence (DNA): TGTGCCAGCAGCTCGAGACCGGTCCGTGAGTTAAAGACCCAGTACTTC.

The chain uses TRBV20-1 and TRBJ2-1, with 7 bases lining up with TRBD2. Germline V gene sequence: CDR1 DFQATT, CDR2 SNEGSKA (reference sequence). The junction had 9 bases not matched to a gene; V was cut back by 0 bases and J by 4 bases. The CDR3 is 16 amino acids. CDR3 amino acids: CSARDFRLASYNEQFF. As DNA, the CDR3 is TGCAGTGCTAGAGACTTTAGACTAGCAAGTTACAATGAGCAGTTCTTC.

The DNA for the CDR3 is TGTGCCTGGCTCGGCGTCACTGAAGCTTTCTTT. Amino acids: CAWLGVTEAFF. The chain is built from TRBV30 and TRBJ1-1, with D unclear. This CDR3 is 11 amino acids long. V was trimmed by 5 bases and J by 4 bases, leaving 8 bases between them. CDR1 and CDR2 from the germline V gene are GTSNPN and SVGIG (reference sequence).

The J gene is TRBJ1-6, the V gene TRBV30; D not certain. Germline loops: CDR1 GTSNPN, CDR2 SVGIG (reference sequence). The CDR3 covers 16 residues. V was clipped by 1 base and J by 0 bases, with 10 bases between them. Here the CDR3 reads CAWSAYRSSYNSPLHF. The CDR3 region has the DNA TGTGCCTGGAGTGCATACAGAAGCTCCTATAATTCACCCCTCCACTTT.

Only a few counts were recorded for this clonotype. This chain joins TRBV27 and TRBJ1-5, with D unclear. Trimming cost V 1 base and J 0 bases, with 13 bases left between them. In germline, CDR1 is MNHEY, CDR2 SMNVEV (reference sequence). This CDR3 contains 17 residues. CDR3 in amino acids: CASSLWGPEASNQPQHF. CDR3 bases: TGTGCCAGCAGTTTATGGGGTCCGGAGGCTAGCAATCAGCCCCAGCATTTT.

Many counts were recorded for this clonotype. The rearrangement uses TRBV7-2 and TRBJ1-4, with 8 bases fitting TRBD1. The CDR3 has 16 amino acids. The germline gives CDR1 SGHTA, CDR2 FQGNSA. V lost 3 bases and J lost 8; bases outside the gene matches: 11. The CDR3 DNA follows: TGTGCCAGCAGCTTGACGGTCGGGACAGGACGCGAAAAACTGTTTTTT. This encodes CASSLTVGTGREKLFF.

The chain is built from TRBV5-4 and TRBJ1-1; D possibly corresponds to TRBD1 (5 bases). Germline assignment: CDR1 SGHNT and CDR2 YYREEE (reference sequence). V was trimmed by 3 bases and J by 3 bases, leaving 15 bases between them. CDR3 length: 15 amino acids. The CDR3 protein is CASSWDRGGDTEAFF. The CDR3 DNA reads as TGTGCCAGCAGCTGGGACCGGGGGGGAGACACTGAAGCTTTCTTT.

This clonotype was seen more than once but under ten times. The V gene is TRBV12-5, the J gene TRBJ1-2; D is unclear. Germline V gives CDR1 LGHNT, CDR2 FRNRAP. CDR3 length equals 14 residues. Between the trimmed V and J ends, which lost 3 bases and 4 bases, there was a span of 12 bases. CDR3 sequence reads: CASGFNTEVYGYTF. The DNA of the CDR3 is TGTGCTAGTGGTTTTAATACAGAAGTCTATGGCTACACCTTC.

V and J are TRBV7-2 and TRBJ1-5; D is unclear. V lost 1 base and J lost 2, with 12 bases in between. The CDR3 spans 16 residues. Germline-derived CDR1 and CDR2 are SGHTA and FQGNSA. The CDR3 DNA reads TGTGCCAGCAGCTTAGTTTCCGGGTGGGGCAATCAGCCCCAGCATTTT. Encoded protein: CASSLVSGWGNQPQHF. The variable domain in full, completed from reference TRBV7-2 and TRBJ1-5, reads GAGVSQSPSNKVTEKGKDVELRCDPISGHTALYWYRQSLGQGLEFLIYFQGNSAPDKSGLPSDRFSAERTGGSVSTLTIQRTQQEDSAVYLCASSLVSGWGNQPQHFGDGTRLSIL.

This clonotype was counted a few times. This CDR3 is CSAGRTGGTDTQYF. The CDR3 DNA is TGCAGCGCCGGGAGGACAGGGGGCACAGATACGCAGTATTTT. The J gene is TRBJ2-3, the V gene TRBV29-1; 9 bases align to TRBD1. V was pared by 7 bases and J by 1 base, with 6 bases of the junction left unmatched. The CDR3 runs 14 residues. From germline, CDR1 is SQVTM and CDR2 ANQGSEA.

This clonotype was seen at least ten times. The rearrangement links TRBV7-2 to TRBJ1-1, with TRBD1 as a possible D gene (5 bases). The V end was cut by 6 bases, the J end by 4 bases, with 15 bases between. The CDR3 consists of 14 residues. Germline values: CDR1 SGHTA, CDR2 FQGNSA. The CDR3: CASSLGTTSTEAFF. In nucleotides, the CDR3 is TGTGCCAGCAGTCTTGGGACTACTTCCACTGAAGCTTTCTTT.

This rearrangement joins TRBV24-1 to TRBJ2-5; D assignment may be TRBD1 or TRBD2 (5 bases each). Trimming removed 3 bases at V and 1 base at J, with 8 bases between. Germline V gives CDR1 KGHDR, CDR2 SFDVKD. There are 14 residues in the CDR3. The CDR3 sequence: CATSDPGRQETQYF. As DNA, the CDR3 is TGTGCCACCAGTGATCCGGGGCGCCAAGAGACCCAGTACTTC.

This clonotype came up a few times. The chain links TRBV19 to TRBJ1-5, with 8 bases aligning to TRBD1. The V gene end was trimmed by 7 bases and the J gene end by 6 bases; junction bases not matched to a gene: 5. CDR1 is LNHDA, CDR2 SQIVND, per germline (reference sequence). CDR3 length: 13 amino acids. For the CDR3, the DNA is TGTGCCAGTATCGGACAGGGCAGTCAGCCCCAGCATTTT. It encodes CASIGQGSQPQHF.

This clonotype was counted ten times or more. The rearrangement links TRBV7-2 to TRBJ1-1; no clear D. The CDR3 is 14 residues long. V lost 2 bases, J lost 1 base, and 8 bases lay in between. Germline CDR1 reads SGHTA; CDR2 reads FQGNSA. CDR3 coding DNA: TGTGCCAGCAGCTTAACTTACCAGAACACTGAAGCTTTCTTT. It encodes CASSLTYQNTEAFF.

V is TRBV15 and J is TRBJ1-5; a weak D match, TRBD1 (5 bases). Trimming took 6 bases from V and 6 from J, leaving 12 bases between them. The CDR3 is 13 amino acids. Germline CDR1 LNHNV, CDR2 YYDKDF (reference sequence). CDR3 bases: TGTGCCACCAGGGAGAGGGGAGGTCAGCCCCAGCATTTT. Its translation is CATRERGGQPQHF. Drawing the rest from reference TRBV15 and TRBJ1-5, the complete variable domain is DAMVIQNPRYQVTQFGKPVTLSCSQTLNHNVMYWYQQKSSQAPKLLFHYYDKDFNNEADTPDNFQSRRPNTSFCFLDIRSPGLGDTAMYLCATRERGGQPQHFGDGTRLSIL.

This clonotype appeared many times. The junction shows a germline mismatch at one end, possibly a read error. The chain is built from TRBV7-7 and TRBJ2-2, with 13 nucleotides matching TRBD2. CDR1 is SSHAT and CDR2 is FNYEAQ in the germline V gene (reference sequence). This CDR3 comprises 16 residues. The CDR3 sequence is CASSSGGTSGAGELFF. CDR3 DNA sequence: TGTGCTAGCAGCAGTGGCGGGACTAGCGGGGCCGGGGAGCTGTTTTTT. Combining the CDR3 with reference TRBV7-7 and TRBJ2-2 gives the whole variable domain GAGVSQSPRYKVTKRGQDVTLRCDPISSHATLYWYQQALGQGPEFLTYFNYEAQPDKSGLPSDRFSAERPEGSISTLTIQRTEQRDSAMYRCASSSGGTSGAGELFFGEGSRLTVL.

This clonotype has a handful of counts. This chain joins TRBV10-3 and TRBJ2-1, with D possibly TRBD2 on 5 matching bases. CDR1 is ENHRY, CDR2 SYGVKD, per germline. CDR3 length equals 13 residues. V lost 10 bases and J 7 bases, leaving 17 bases between the germline ends. CDR3: CATGDPPRNEQFF. In nucleotides, the CDR3 is TGTGCCACCGGGGATCCGCCGAGGAATGAGCAGTTCTTC.